This T cell receptor beta chain appears in the sequencing data of a study of CD8 T cells in Susac syndrome. Study summary: When their blood was taken, the Susac syndrome patients had either not yet had any therapy, were taking corticosteroids, or were taking intravenous immunoglobulin alone. Study observations and caveats: Clonal expansion was missing from Susac syndrome CD4+ T cell repertoires.

The CDR3 runs to 13 residues. Deletions cut 5 bases from V and 10 bases from J, with 17 bases between. The germline CDR1 and CDR2 sequences are MDHEN and SYDVKM. cDNA came from approximately 0.5 to 1 ug RNA primed by random hexamers. One entry per CDR3 protein, called by TCRdb with MiXCR from the immunoSEQ multiplex PCR reads. This table has around 170,000 distinct CDR3 sequences, 95% appearing once. On this clonotype itself: Its antigen is undetermined.

Sequencing targeted TCR beta in T cells from blood (CD8+ and CD4+). Bulk CD8+ and CD4+ cells came from magnetic negative isolation; CD8+ TEMRA by FACS. The receptor was derived from a human donor with Susac syndrome. This sequence joins TRBV28 and TRBJ1-1; maybe TRBD1 (5 bases). What was sequenced was CD4+ T cells from PBMCs. The DNA for the CDR3 is TGTGCCAGCAGTGGGACGGGAGTCAGAGGAGCTTTCTTT. Its translation is CASSGTGVRGAFF.